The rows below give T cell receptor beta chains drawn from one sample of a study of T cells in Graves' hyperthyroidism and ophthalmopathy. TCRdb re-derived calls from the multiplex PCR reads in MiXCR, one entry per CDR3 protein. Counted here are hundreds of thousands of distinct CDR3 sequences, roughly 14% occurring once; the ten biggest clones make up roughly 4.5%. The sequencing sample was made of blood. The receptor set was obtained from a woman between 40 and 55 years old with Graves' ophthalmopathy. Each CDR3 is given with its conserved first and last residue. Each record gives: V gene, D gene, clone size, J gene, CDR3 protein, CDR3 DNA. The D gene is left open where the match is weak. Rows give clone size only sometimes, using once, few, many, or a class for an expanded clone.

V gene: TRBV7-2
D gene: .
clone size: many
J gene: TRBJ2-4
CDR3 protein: CASSPLAKNIQYF
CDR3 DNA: TGTGCCAGCAGCCCTCTAGCCAAAAACATTCAGTACTTC

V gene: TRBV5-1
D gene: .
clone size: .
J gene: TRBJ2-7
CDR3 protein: CASSLAGTHTYEQYF
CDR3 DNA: TGCGCCAGCAGCTTGGCCGGGACTCACACCTACGAGCAGTACTTC

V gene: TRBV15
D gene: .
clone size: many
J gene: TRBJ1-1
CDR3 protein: CATSRVHGNTEAFF
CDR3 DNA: TGTGCCACCAGCAGAGTTCACGGAAACACTGAAGCTTTCTTT

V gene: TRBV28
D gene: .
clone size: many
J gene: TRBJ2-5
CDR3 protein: CASINQETQYF
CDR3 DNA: TGTGCCAGCATTAACCAAGAGACCCAGTACTTC

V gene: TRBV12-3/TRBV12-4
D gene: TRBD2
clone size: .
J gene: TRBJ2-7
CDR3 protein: CASSFSGGDGEQYF
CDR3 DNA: TGTGCCAGCAGCTTTAGCGGGGGGGACGGCGAGCAGTACTTC

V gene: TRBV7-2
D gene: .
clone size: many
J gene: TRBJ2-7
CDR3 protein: CASSMTDSGEQYF
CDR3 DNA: TGTGCCAGCTCGATGACGGACTCGGGGGAGCAGTACTTC

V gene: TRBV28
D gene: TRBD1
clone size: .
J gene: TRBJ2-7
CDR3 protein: CASSFPGQARYEQYF
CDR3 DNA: TGTGCCAGCAGTTTCCCGGGACAGGCGCGGTACGAGCAGTACTTC

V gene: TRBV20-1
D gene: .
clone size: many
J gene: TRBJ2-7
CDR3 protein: CSAGTRSYEQYF
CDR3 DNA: TGCAGCGCCGGGACACGGAGCTACGAGCAGTACTTC

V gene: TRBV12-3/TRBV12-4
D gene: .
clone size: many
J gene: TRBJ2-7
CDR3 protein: CARSFGPSDEQYF
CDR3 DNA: TGTGCCCGCAGTTTTGGTCCCTCCGACGAGCAGTACTTC

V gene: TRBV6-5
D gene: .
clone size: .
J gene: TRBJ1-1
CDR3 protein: CASSYLSGMAEAFF
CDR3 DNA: TGTGCCAGCAGTTACCTCTCGGGAATGGCTGAAGCTTTCTTT